A selection of T cell receptor beta chains follows, all from one sample in a study of cytotoxic CD8 clonotypes in ibrutinib-treated CLL. Profiled with immunoSEQ multiplex PCR; TCRdb holds only in-frame clones, not every one. The sample lists 55,000 to 85,000 clones; 75% to 95% were seen once. The sample in question was PBMCs, obtained after 12 months of ibrutinib treatment. The source is a human donor with chronic lymphocytic leukemia. The CDR3 runs from the conserved cysteine through the conserved F or W. A D gene is named only where the DNA matches it firmly. Part of the rows lack a size; the others show once, few, many or a class for expanded clones.

v_gene	d_gene	abundance	j_gene	CDR3nt	CDR3aa
TRBV19	TRBD2	.	TRBJ2-4	TGTGCCAGTAGTATCCCGGGGGGACTAGCCAAAAACATTCAGTACTTC	CASSIPGGLAKNIQYF
TRBV11-3	.	.	TRBJ1-1	TGTGCCAGCAGTGTGGTACGGGGCTCCACTGAAGCTTTCTTT	CASSVVRGSTEAFF
TRBV5-6	TRBD1	.	TRBJ1-5	TGTGCCAGCAGCTTTCTTCACAGGGGCAAAGGAAGCAATCAGCCCCAGCATTTT	CASSFLHRGKGSNQPQHF
TRBV7-6	TRBD1	.	TRBJ2-2	TGTGCCGCCAAGCGACAGGGCGAAGTGACCGGGGAGCTGTTTTTT	CAAKRQGEVTGELFF
TRBV5-8	.	.	TRBJ2-3	TGTGCCAGCAGAACACCCGGGATTCCAGATACGCAGTATTTT	CASRTPGIPDTQYF
TRBV27	TRBD2	.	TRBJ2-4	TGTGCCACCCTGAAATGGACTAGCGGGAGAAACATTCAGTACTTC	CATLKWTSGRNIQYF
TRBV9	TRBD2	.	TRBJ2-1	TGTGCCAGCAGCGTAGCGGTGGGGGGCGGGAGGGCGATGGATGAGCAGTTCTTC	CASSVAVGGGRAMDEQFF
TRBV30	.	.	TRBJ2-7	TGTGCCTGGAGGCTATACAGGGACTCCTACGAGCAGTACTTC	CAWRLYRDSYEQYF
TRBV25-1	.	once	TRBJ2-3	TGTGCCAGCAGTGAATACCTAGATACGCAGTATTTT	CASSEYLDTQYF
TRBV9	.	.	TRBJ2-7	TGTGCCAGCAGAGTTCCTTCAGGGGCAGGCGAGCAGTACTTC	CASRVPSGAGEQYF
TRBV20-1	TRBD1	.	TRBJ1-1	TGCAGTGCTACCAGGGGGGGAGCTTTCTTT	CSATRGGAFF
TRBV27	TRBD2	.	TRBJ2-1	TGTGCCAGCCAATGGGGGGGCTCCTACAATGAGCAGTTCTTC	CASQWGGSYNEQFF
TRBV23-1	.	.	TRBJ2-1	TGCGCCAGCAGTCAATCGAAGAGCGGCAATGAGCAGTTCTTC	CASSQSKSGNEQFF
TRBV5-4	TRBD1	.	TRBJ1-1	TGTGCCAGCAGCCCAAAGACAGGGACGCTAAACACTGAAGCTTTCTTT	CASSPKTGTLNTEAFF
TRBV2	.	.	TRBJ1-4	TGTGCCAGCAGTTCCAAAGGGTGGAGGGAAAAACTGTTTTTT	CASSSKGWREKLFF
TRBV7-2	.	once	TRBJ2-1	TGTGCCAGCAGCTTAGATCACGGGAGCTATGAGCAGTTCTTC	CASSLDHGSYEQFF
TRBV4-3	TRBD1	.	TRBJ1-4	TGCGCCAGCAGCCAAGGTTACAGGGGGTTTGATGAAAAACTGTTTTTT	CASSQGYRGFDEKLFF
TRBV6-1	TRBD2	.	TRBJ2-7	TGTGCCAGCACTCCCTGGACTAGCGGAACCTACGAGCAGTACTTC	CASTPWTSGTYEQYF
TRBV4-1	.	once	TRBJ1-1	TGCGCCAGCAGCCAAGGAGAATGGCACCTGAACACTGAAGCTTTCTTT	CASSQGEWHLNTEAFF
TRBV4-1	TRBD2	.	TRBJ2-7	TGCGCCAGCAGCCAGCCAACTAGCGCGCGAAGCTCCTACGAGCAGTACTTC	CASSQPTSARSSYEQYF
TRBV5-8	TRBD1	.	TRBJ1-5	TGTGCCAGCAGCGCAGGGACAGATTATAGCAATCAGCCCCAGCATTTT	CASSAGTDYSNQPQHF
TRBV18	.	.	TRBJ1-1	TGTGCCAGCTCACCATTGGGGGAAGACACTGAAGCTTTCTTT	CASSPLGEDTEAFF
TRBV28	TRBD2	.	TRBJ2-5	TGTGCCAGCAGTTTCTCCGGGACTAGCGGGAGGGGGGAGACCCAGTACTTC	CASSFSGTSGRGETQYF
TRBV7-9	.	.	TRBJ2-1	TGTGCCAGCAGCACTTACAAAGCGGACACCTTGGGAAATGAGCAGTTCTTC	CASSTYKADTLGNEQFF
TRBV29-1	TRBD1	.	TRBJ1-1	TGCAGCGTTGAACCGGGACAGGTGCCTGGGGAAGCTTTCTTT	CSVEPGQVPGEAFF
TRBV27	TRBD1	.	TRBJ1-2	TGTGCCAGCAGTTTAGCCAGGACAGGGTACGCAATCGGCTATGGCTACACCTTC	CASSLARTGYAIGYGYTF
TRBV7-6	TRBD2	.	TRBJ2-7	TGTGCCAGCTCACCCACTAGCGGGTATGAGGAGCAGTACTTC	CASSPTSGYEEQYF
TRBV27	.	.	TRBJ2-7	TGTGCCAGCAGTCCCCAGCGGGCACGACCCGACGAGCAGTACTTC	CASSPQRARPDEQYF
TRBV10-3	.	many	TRBJ2-7	TGTGCCAGCCAGACAGGCTACGAGCAGTACTTC	CASQTGYEQYF
TRBV2	.	few	TRBJ1-2	TGTGCCAGCAGTGGTGACAGACAAGGTGGCTACACCTTC	CASSGDRQGGYTF
TRBV5-1	TRBD1	.	TRBJ1-2	TGCGCCAGCAGTGTGGACAGGGACAGTAACTATGGCTACACCTTC	CASSVDRDSNYGYTF
TRBV6-5	.	.	TRBJ2-7	TGTGCCAGCAGCTTCGACCCAACCTCCTACGAGCAGTACTTC	CASSFDPTSYEQYF
TRBV7-8	.	.	TRBJ2-1	TGTGCCAGCAGCTTAGCGGGCCTATTCAATGAGCAGTTCTTC	CASSLAGLFNEQFF
TRBV6-5	.	.	TRBJ1-2	TGTGCCAGCACAAAGCCGGGGGGTGGCTACACCTTC	CASTKPGGGYTF
TRBV6-5	TRBD2	.	TRBJ2-1	TGTGCCAGCAGCTCTGCTAGCGGGGGTTACAATGAGCAGTTCTTC	CASSSASGGYNEQFF
TRBV10-1	TRBD1	.	TRBJ2-4	TGCGCCAGCAGCCCGGACAGGGCAGGGAAAAACATTCAGTACTTC	CASSPDRAGKNIQYF
TRBV27	.	once	TRBJ2-7	TGTGCCAGCGGTCAGCCCGGATGGGATTCCTACGAGCAGTACTTC	CASGQPGWDSYEQYF
TRBV5-1	.	.	TRBJ1-2	TGCGCCAGCAGCTTGGCCAGGATGACTAACTATGGCTACACCTTC	CASSLARMTNYGYTF
TRBV18	.	.	TRBJ2-3	TGTGCCAGCTCACCGGACGGACTGAGCACAGATACGCAGTATTTT	CASSPDGLSTDTQYF
TRBV7-8	.	.	TRBJ1-1	TGTGCCAGCAGCTTAAGGGGTTTGGGACGGGAGAACACTGAAGCTTTCTTT	CASSLRGLGRENTEAFF
TRBV11-3	TRBD2	.	TRBJ2-1	TGTGCCAGCAGCCTACAAGCCGGGACTAGAAACAATGAGCAGTTCTTC	CASSLQAGTRNNEQFF
TRBV6-5	.	few	TRBJ2-7	TGTGCCAGCGGGGTAGCGAAATGGGAGCAGTACTTC	CASGVAKWEQYF
TRBV18	.	.	TRBJ1-1	TGTGCCAGCTCACCACTCAAGACGACGGGCACTGAAGCTTTCTTT	CASSPLKTTGTEAFF
TRBV10-2	.	few	TRBJ1-1	TGCGCCACCGACGATCCCTCTTACTACGCTGAAGCTTTCTTT	CATDDPSYYAEAFF
TRBV20-1	.	once	TRBJ1-2	TGCAGTGCTAGAGGTACTCGCGGCTACACCTTC	CSARGTRGYTF
TRBV19	.	.	TRBJ1-2	TGTGCCAGTAGTATGGGCCTTTTAGGAGGCTACACCTTC	CASSMGLLGGYTF
TRBV19	.	.	TRBJ1-1	TGTGCCAGTAACGAATACAGATACACTGAAGCTTTCTTT	CASNEYRYTEAFF
TRBV30	.	.	TRBJ1-5	TGTGCCTGGAGGCGCCCCGGGACCCCGGGGGATCAGCCCCAGCATTTT	CAWRRPGTPGDQPQHF
TRBV7-8	.	once	TRBJ1-1	TGTGCCAGCAGCTTAGGATTCCCGGGAACCAACACTGAAGCTTTCTTT	CASSLGFPGTNTEAFF
TRBV5-6	TRBD1	.	TRBJ2-2	TGTGCCAGCAGCGGAGGACAGGGGAGGAACACCGGGGAGCTGTTTTTT	CASSGGQGRNTGELFF
TRBV30	TRBD1	.	TRBJ2-3	TGTGCCTGGACAGGGGGCGCGGATACGCAGTATTTT	CAWTGGADTQYF
TRBV6-6	TRBD1	.	TRBJ2-7	TGTGCCAGCAGCTCGACCGGGACAGACGAGCAGTACTTC	CASSSTGTDEQYF
TRBV12-5	TRBD2	.	TRBJ2-1	TGTGCTAGTGAGGTAAATAATTTTTCTAGCGGGAGGATTTCCTACAATGAGCAGTTCTTC	CASEVNNFSSGRISYNEQFF
TRBV9	TRBD2	once	TRBJ2-7	TGTGCCAGCAGCGTAGGTAGCGGGCCCTACGAGCAGTACTTC	CASSVGSGPYEQYF
TRBV6-5	.	.	TRBJ1-1	TGTGCCAGCAGTTCGGACAGAACGAACACTGAAGCTTTCTTT	CASSSDRTNTEAFF
TRBV19	.	.	TRBJ1-1	TGTGCCAGTACTAGGGGGAGGAGGATTTCGGTGAACACTGAAGCTTTCTTT	CASTRGRRISVNTEAFF
TRBV7-9	.	.	TRBJ1-1	TGTGCCAGCAGCTTAGGGGCCAGCTCGAACACTGAAGCTTTCTTT	CASSLGASSNTEAFF
TRBV6-5	.	.	TRBJ1-5	TGTGCCAGCAGTTACTCGACAGCCGAGCGGGAGCCCCAGCATTTT	CASSYSTAEREPQHF